What follows are 24 T cell receptor beta chains derived from one specimen sequenced in a study of vaccination and CD4 T cells after COVID-19. Antigen specificity for these receptors is unknown. Noted treatment: roughly 11-day PBMC culture with coronavirus spike peptide pools or control peptides (ViraFEST assay). Sequencing of the DNA from cultured CD4+ T cells was carried out with the Oncomine TCR Beta short-read assay. Via MiXCR, TCRdb re-called the PCR reads, giving one row per CDR3 protein. The repertoire includes about 12,000 distinct CDR3 sequences, approximately 55% of them detected once, and roughly 30% sits in the top ten. Sample: CD4+ T cells from blood, cultured in vitro. These receptors were obtained from a human donor who had recovered from COVID-19.

This clonotype has just a few counts. The V gene is TRBV5-6, the J gene TRBJ1-1; D may be TRBD1 (5 bases). Trimming removed 4 bases at V and 7 bases at J, with 14 bases between. Germline V lookup: CDR1 SGHDT, CDR2 YYEEEE. The CDR3 has 13 amino acids. CDR3 residues: CASSTTRGGEAFF. The CDR3 region has the DNA TGTGCCAGCAGCACCACCCGGGGCGGTGAAGCTTTCTTT. Looking up the rest from reference TRBV5-6 and TRBJ1-1 gives the full variable domain: DAGVTQSPTHLIKTRGQQVTLRCSPKSGHDTVSWYQQALGQGPQFIFQYYEEEERQRGNFPDRFSGHQFPNYSSELNVNALLLGDSALYLCASSTTRGGEAFFGQGTRLTVV.

This rearrangement joins TRBV11-2 to TRBJ2-3; either TRBD1 or TRBD2 may supply D (6 bases each). The V and J ends lost 1 base and 6 bases respectively, with 11 bases between them. CDR3 length equals 14 residues. Germline CDR1 is SGHAT and CDR2 is FQNNGV. CDR3 sequence: CASSLVQGRDTQYF. Written as DNA, the CDR3 is TGTGCCAGCAGCTTAGTGCAGGGGAGGGATACGCAGTATTTT.

The chain employs TRBV11-3 and TRBJ2-3; tentatively, D is TRBD2 (6 bases). V lost 8 bases and J 6 bases, leaving 30 bases between the germline ends. The germline gives CDR1 SGHNT, CDR2 YENEEA. The CDR3 runs 18 residues. The DNA of the CDR3 is TGTGCCAGCGGTTACACGTCGGACTATCAAGGGGATCGGGATACGCAGTATTTT. It specifies CASGYTSDYQGDRDTQYF.

The chain has TRBV12-3 or TRBV12-4 and TRBJ1-5; D possibly corresponds to TRBD1 (5 bases). The CDR3 covers 17 residues. V was cut by 4 bases and J by 6 bases, with 22 bases left in between. CDR3 in DNA: TGTGCCAGCAGTTACGAGGACGGCCTTGGGGGAGGTCAGCCCCAGCATTTT. Translated: CASSYEDGLGGGQPQHF.

This chain links TRBV11-3 with TRBJ2-1; D is perhaps TRBD2 (5 bases). Trimming left V 3 bases short and J 13 bases short, with 19 bases between. The CDR3 extends over 14 amino acids. From germline, CDR1 is SGHNT and CDR2 YENEEA. CDR3 in amino acids: CASSFLTAEGLQFF. The CDR3, as DNA: TGTGCCAGCAGCTTTTTAACAGCCGAGGGCCTTCAGTTCTTC. Complete variable domain (other parts from reference TRBV11-3 and TRBJ2-1): EAGVVQSPRYKIIEKKQPVAFWCNPISGHNTLYWYLQNLGQGPELLIRYENEEAVDDSQLPKDRFSAERLKGVDSTLKIQPAELGDSAVYLCASSFLTAEGLQFFGPGTRLTVL.

There are a few counts of this clonotype. The CDR3 is CASSVRVRGARDTQYF. The DNA of the CDR3 is TGTGCCAGCAGTGTAAGGGTCAGGGGAGCGAGGGATACGCAGTATTTT. The chain is built from TRBV25-1 and TRBJ2-3; tentative D call: TRBD1 (6 bases). V dropped 4 bases and J dropped 6 bases, with 20 bases sitting between them. Looked up from germline, CDR1 is MGHDK and CDR2 is SYGVNS. The CDR3 runs to 16 residues. Filled out from reference TRBV25-1 and TRBJ2-3, the complete variable domain reads EADIYQTPRYLVIGTGKKITLECSQTMGHDKMYWYQQDPGMELHLIHYSYGVNSTEKGDLSSESTVSRIRTEHFPLTLESARPSHTSQYLCASSVRVRGARDTQYFGPGTRLTVL.

The chain's CDR3 is CASSRRPAAEDTQYF. CDR3 bases: TGCGCCAGCAGCCGGAGACCAGCGGCTGAAGACACGCAGTATTTT. The chain has TRBV4-1 and TRBJ2-3, with a weak D call TRBD2 (5 bases). Germline V gene data show CDR1 as MGHRA and CDR2 as YSYEKL. CDR3 length: 15 residues. V lost 4 bases, J lost 9 bases, and 20 bases lay in between.

This clonotype has a single count. The chain is built from TRBV2 and TRBJ2-3; tentative D call: TRBD2 (7 bases). The CDR3 loop spans 14 amino acids. V lost 1 base and J 6 bases, leaving 11 bases between the germline ends. Germline V gene lookup returns CDR1 SNHLY and CDR2 FYNNEI. The CDR3 region has the DNA TGTGCCAGCAGTGAAGAGGGGGGGCAGGATACGCAGTATTTT. The encoded protein is CASSEEGGQDTQYF.

This clonotype was counted once. The rearrangement uses TRBV20-1 and TRBJ2-1; D remains ambiguous. CDR1 and CDR2 from the germline V gene are DFQATT and SNEGSKA (reference sequence). The CDR3 totals 14 residues. V was shortened by 5 bases and J by 4 bases, with 15 bases between the two germline ends. CDR3 in amino acids: CSAPLAPPYNEQFF. CDR3 nucleotides: TGCAGTGCTCCACTCGCCCCACCATACAATGAGCAGTTCTTC.

V gene TRBV12-3 or TRBV12-4 combines with J gene TRBJ2-5, with D possibly TRBD1 on 6 matching bases. CDR3 length: 16 amino acids. V was shortened by 5 bases and J by 5 bases, with 21 bases between the two germline ends. For the CDR3, the DNA is TGTGCCAGCAGTCCAGTTGACAGGATCCCCGCGGAGACCCAGTACTTC. Its translation: CASSPVDRIPAETQYF.

V is TRBV5-4 and J is TRBJ2-1, with TRBD2 as a possible D gene (6 bases). V lost 3 bases, J lost 10 bases, and 23 bases lay in between. CDR1 and CDR2 (germline): SGHNT, YYREEE (reference sequence). There are 16 residues in the CDR3. The CDR3 loop is CASSSSGGAVALEQFF. In DNA form, the CDR3 reads TGTGCCAGCAGCTCCTCCGGGGGAGCGGTCGCCCTGGAGCAGTTCTTC. The variable domain in full, with the rest retrieved from reference TRBV5-4 and TRBJ2-1, is ETGVTQSPTHLIKTRGQQVTLRCSSQSGHNTVSWYQQALGQGPQFIFQYYREEENGRGNFPPRFSGLQFPNYSSELNVNALELDDSALYLCASSSSGGAVALEQFFGPGTRLTVL.

The genes are TRBV7-9 and TRBJ2-5; D perhaps matches TRBD2 (5 bases). Germline V lookup: CDR1 SEHNR, CDR2 FQNEAQ (reference sequence). This CDR3 spans 14 amino acids. Trimming cost V 4 bases and J 3 bases, with 12 bases left between them. In DNA, the CDR3 is TGTGCCAGCAGCTCACGGGGTTTTGAAGAGACCCAGTACTTC. Its protein is CASSSRGFEETQYF.

The J gene is TRBJ1-6, the V gene TRBV5-6; D gene uncertain. Germline V gene sequence: CDR1 SGHDT, CDR2 YYEEEE. Between the trimmed V and J ends, which lost 5 bases and 7 bases, there was a span of 16 bases. The CDR3 totals 15 residues. CDR3 amino acids: CASSSLGVVNSPLHF. The CDR3 nucleotides read TGTGCCAGCAGTTCGCTCGGGGTCGTCAATTCACCCCTCCACTTT. The full variable domain, completed using reference TRBV5-6 and TRBJ1-6, is DAGVTQSPTHLIKTRGQQVTLRCSPKSGHDTVSWYQQALGQGPQFIFQYYEEEERQRGNFPDRFSGHQFPNYSSELNVNALLLGDSALYLCASSSLGVVNSPLHFGNGTRLTVT.

The table lists this clonotype with a few counts. The genes are TRBV27 and TRBJ1-1, with a possible D match to TRBD1 (5 bases). V lost 5 bases, J lost 6 bases, and 19 bases lay in between. This CDR3 region has 15 residues. The germline V gene encodes CDR1 MNHEY and CDR2 SMNVEV (reference sequence). The CDR3 DNA is TGTGCCAGCAGTGGGATGGGCAGGGCAGTACCTGAAGCTTTCTTT. The encoded protein is CASSGMGRAVPEAFF.

To note about this clonotype: Relative to the germline gene, one junction end is altered; a read error may explain this. This rearrangement joins TRBV27 to TRBJ2-1; 9 bases map to TRBD2. Germline CDR1 reads MNHEY; CDR2 reads SMNVEV (reference sequence). The CDR3 covers 15 residues. CDR3 nucleotides: TGTGCCAGCAGTTCCCTCGAGCGGGGGGTCACGCTATCGCTCTTC. It specifies CASSSLERGVTLSLF.

There are a few counts of this clonotype. The CDR3 DNA is TGTGCCAGCAGCTTATCCCCCGTGACAGGCCTGAACACTGAAGCTTTCTTT. Amino acid sequence: CASSLSPVTGLNTEAFF. The chain couples TRBV7-8 to TRBJ1-1; tentative D call: TRBD1 (6 bases). V was shortened by 2 bases and J by 0 bases, with 16 bases between the two germline ends. This CDR3 comprises 17 residues. Looked up from germline, CDR1 is SGHVS and CDR2 is FQNEAQ.

The rearrangement joins TRBV9 to TRBJ1-2; TRBD1 matches 7 bases. The CDR3 runs to 13 residues. The V gene's germline CDR1 is SGDLS and CDR2 YYNGEE. V lost 2 bases to trimming and J lost 8 bases; unmatched junction nucleotides: 6. Here the CDR3 DNA reads TGTGCCAGCAGCGTTGTAGGGGGCCGGGGCTACACCTTC. This translates into CASSVVGGRGYTF.

The rearrangement links TRBV6-5 to TRBJ2-3, with D possibly being TRBD1 (6 bases). Trimming removed 2 bases at V and 4 bases at J, with 10 bases between. Germline-derived CDR1 and CDR2 are MNHEY and SVGAGI. The CDR3 has 14 residues. The CDR3 spells CASSYQPGADTQYF. The CDR3 DNA sequence: TGTGCCAGCAGTTACCAGCCAGGGGCAGATACGCAGTATTTT.

The chain is built from TRBV19 and TRBJ1-4; D unresolved. The germline V gene has CDR1 LNHDA and CDR2 SQIVND (reference sequence). The CDR3 runs to 15 residues. The V gene lost 2 bases and the J gene lost 0 bases, with 7 bases spanning the gap. Written as DNA, the CDR3 is TGTGCCAGTAGTATAATCGGGACAACTAATGAAAAACTGTTTTTT. This translates into CASSIIGTTNEKLFF. The full variable domain, in which reference TRBV19 and TRBJ1-4 provide the parts outside the CDR3, is DGGITQSPKYLFRKEGQNVTLSCEQNLNHDAMYWYRQDPGQGLRLIYYSQIVNDFQKGDIAEGYSVSREKKESFPLTVTSAQKNPTAFYLCASSIIGTTNEKLFFGSGTQLSVL.

The V call is TRBV5-1, the J call TRBJ2-3, with 8 bases fitting TRBD1. Gene TRBJ1-5 matches the end of the DNA better, so the J call may be wrong. The CDR3 consists of 14 residues. The germline CDR1 and CDR2 sequences are SGHRS and YFSETQ. CDR3 in amino acids: CASSFGQGTDTQHF. DNA for the CDR3: TGCGCCAGCAGCTTCGGACAGGGCACAGATACGCAGCATTTT.

This clonotype was found once. The V gene is TRBV12-3 or TRBV12-4, the J gene TRBJ2-2; D unresolved. V was cut by 5 bases and J by 6 bases, with 16 bases left in between. This CDR3 has 15 residues. CDR3 coding DNA: TGTGCCAGCAGTCGGAGCTTAAATCGGGCCGGGGAGCTGTTTTTT. Residues: CASSRSLNRAGELFF.

As concerns this clonotype: The junction departs from the called germline gene at one end, perhaps through a read error. The chain couples TRBV5-1 to TRBJ2-5, with D perhaps TRBD1 (6 bases). The germline CDR1 and CDR2 sequences are SGHRS and YFSETQ. The CDR3 totals 14 residues. CDR3 nucleotides: TGCGCCAGCAGCCAGGGGAGTGGCCAAGGGACCCAGTACTTC. It codes for CASSQGSGQGTQYF.

The V call is TRBV6-5, the J call TRBJ2-4; 8 bases map to TRBD1. CDR1 and CDR2 (germline): MNHEY, SVGAGI. The CDR3 consists of 16 residues. With V trimmed by 4 bases and J by 7 bases, 12 bases remained unmatched. In DNA form, the CDR3 reads TGTGCCAGCAGTTCCCCCGGGACAGGTCCCCGGAACATTCAGTACTTC. It yields the protein CASSSPGTGPRNIQYF.

This clonotype was counted between two and nine times. The chain combines TRBV12-3 or TRBV12-4 with TRBJ2-7, with TRBD1 matching over 9 bases. CDR3 length: 15 residues. V trimming: 4 bases; J trimming: 5 bases; junction bases outside the gene matches: 9. The DNA of the CDR3 is TGTGCCAGCAGTTCGCGGGACAGGGTAAGCCACGAGCAGTACTTC. This encodes CASSSRDRVSHEQYF.